A selection of T cell receptor beta chains follows, all from one sample in a study of control samples from healthy donors and cancer patients. TCRdb's table, derived via immunoSEQ multiplex PCR, lists solely in-frame clones and lacks some. The table shows about 180,000 clones, with around 94% occurring only once. The sample consisted of blood. Receptors originate from a woman between 18 and 30 years old in good health. CDR3s include the opening cysteine and the closing phenylalanine or tryptophan. A D gene is named only where the DNA matches it firmly. Where a row states a size, it is once, few, many or the class of an expanded clone; other rows omit it.

J	size	V	D	DNA	CDR3
TRBJ2-2	few	TRBV5-1	NA	TGCGCCAGCAGCCTGTGGGAGTCCACCGGGGAGCTGTTTTTT	CASSLWESTGELFF
TRBJ1-3	NA	TRBV6-1	TRBD1	TGTGCCAGCAGTGACGACAGGGGGCTGGGAAACACCATATATTTT	CASSDDRGLGNTIYF
TRBJ2-2	NA	TRBV28	TRBD1	TGTGCCAGCAGTTTGCCCCGGGACAGATCCCCCGGGGAGCTGTTTTTT	CASSLPRDRSPGELFF
TRBJ1-5	NA	TRBV14	NA	TGTGCCAGCAGCCAAGGATCAGGGAGCGAACAGCCCCAGCATTTT	CASSQGSGSEQPQHF
TRBJ2-7	NA	TRBV11-2	NA	TGTGCCAGCAGGACCTTTCAGGGTTCCTACGAGCAGTACTTC	CASRTFQGSYEQYF
TRBJ2-5	few	TRBV7-9	NA	TGTGCCAGCAGCTTAGCAGTGACTCCTACCCGGGAGACCCAGTACTTC	CASSLAVTPTRETQYF
TRBJ1-4	NA	TRBV15	NA	TGTGCCACCAGCAGGAGGGGACGGGCCTCTGGTGAAAAACTGTTTTTT	CATSRRGRASGEKLFF
TRBJ2-3	NA	TRBV28	NA	TGTGCCAGCACCCGACGGGGAGTTGGTGCAGATACGCAGTATTTT	CASTRRGVGADTQYF
TRBJ2-7	NA	TRBV27	NA	TGTGCCAGCAGTTTGGGGGTCGGGGAAAATCCTTTGTACTCCTACGAGCAGTACTTC	CASSLGVGENPLYSYEQYF
TRBJ2-5	NA	TRBV4-2	NA	TGTGCCAGCAGCCAAGATAGCGTAGGGGAGACCCAGTACTTC	CASSQDSVGETQYF
TRBJ1-1	NA	TRBV18	TRBD1	TGTGCCAGCTCACCGGGGACAGGGGGCACTGAAGCTTTCTTT	CASSPGTGGTEAFF
TRBJ1-4	NA	TRBV7-2	NA	TGTGCCAGCAGCTTAAGGTCTGGCGAAGGGGTTCGTGAAAAACTGTTTTTT	CASSLRSGEGVREKLFF
TRBJ2-7	NA	TRBV3-1/TRBV3-2	TRBD1	TGTGCCAGCAGCCCTCTCGGGACAGGGTTTTCCTACGAGCAGTACTTC	CASSPLGTGFSYEQYF
TRBJ2-5	NA	TRBV5-6	NA	TGTGCCAGCAGCTTACAGGCACAAGAGACCCAGTACTTC	CASSLQAQETQYF
TRBJ2-7	once	TRBV5-1	NA	TGCGCCAGCAGCTTGGAGGGAGTTTTCTACGAGCAGTACTTC	CASSLEGVFYEQYF
TRBJ1-2	NA	TRBV7-3	NA	TGTGCCAGCAGCTTGGCAGGGGAATTTTATGGCTACACCTTC	CASSLAGEFYGYTF
TRBJ1-5	NA	TRBV15	TRBD1	TGTGCCACCAGCGAGGACAGGGGAGGATCTAGCAATCAGCCCCAGCATTTT	CATSEDRGGSSNQPQHF
TRBJ2-7	NA	TRBV18	TRBD2	TGTGCCAGCTCACCAGGCCCCAGCGGGAGCTACGAGCAGTACTTC	CASSPGPSGSYEQYF
TRBJ2-3	NA	TRBV7-9	TRBD1	TGTGCCAGCAGCCCGCTGGACAGGTCTAGCACAGATACGCAGTATTTT	CASSPLDRSSTDTQYF
TRBJ1-6	NA	TRBV25-1	NA	TGTGCCAGCAGGCCTCAGGGGCGGAATTCACCCCTCCACTTT	CASRPQGRNSPLHF
TRBJ2-7	NA	TRBV13	TRBD2	TGTGCCAGCAGCTTAAAAGGGAGCGGGGGGGATTACGAGCAGTACTTC	CASSLKGSGGDYEQYF
TRBJ1-2	NA	TRBV13	TRBD1	TGTGCCAGCAGCTTTTGGGGGAGACAGGGGGCGGACTATGGCTACACCTTC	CASSFWGRQGADYGYTF
TRBJ1-2	NA	TRBV28	NA	TGTGCCAGCAGTTTAGCCCAGGTTGAAGTCTATGGCTACACCTTC	CASSLAQVEVYGYTF
TRBJ2-2	once	TRBV3-1/TRBV3-2	TRBD2	TGTGCCAGCAGCCGGCGACCTAGCGGGGGCCGCATCCCCGGGGAGCTGTTTTTT	CASSRRPSGGRIPGELFF
TRBJ2-3	NA	TRBV7-9	TRBD2	TGTGCCAGCAGCTTATTAGCGGGAGAAGATACGCAGTATTTT	CASSLLAGEDTQYF
TRBJ2-2	once	TRBV9	NA	TGTGCCAGCGGGGAGGAGAACACCGGGGAGCTGTTTTTT	CASGEENTGELFF
TRBJ2-4	once	TRBV7-2	NA	TGTGCCAGCAGCTTGGGGCTGGGGTCCATGCTAGCCAAAAACATTCAGTACTTC	CASSLGLGSMLAKNIQYF
TRBJ1-4	NA	TRBV7-2	NA	TGTGCCAGCAGCCCCCATGGGGGGGCGCTGGAAAAACTGTTTTTT	CASSPHGGALEKLFF
TRBJ2-1	NA	TRBV6-2/TRBV6-3	TRBD2	TGTGCCAGCAGCCCCAGGAGGACTAGCGGGAGGGCCTCATCGTGGAATGAGCAGTTCTTC	CASSPRRTSGRASSWNEQFF
TRBJ1-1	NA	TRBV5-4	TRBD1	TGTGCCAGCAGCTTAAGGGGGCGGGACACTGAAGCTTTCTTT	CASSLRGRDTEAFF
TRBJ2-2	once	TRBV28	NA	TGTGCCAGCAGCTTTGGGGACACCGCGACCGGGGAGCTGTTTTTT	CASSFGDTATGELFF
TRBJ2-3	NA	TRBV4-3	NA	TGCGCCAGCAGCCAGATGACTGGAGGTACGCAGTATTTT	CASSQMTGGTQYF
TRBJ2-7	NA	TRBV7-9	NA	TGTGCCAGCAGCCCCCACCCGCTTGCGGTCAGGAACTACGAGCAGTACTTC	CASSPHPLAVRNYEQYF
TRBJ2-7	few	TRBV4-1	NA	TGCGCCAGCAGCCAAGATATAACACAGCCTTTATACGAGCAGTACTTC	CASSQDITQPLYEQYF
TRBJ1-5	NA	TRBV28	NA	TGTGCCAGCAGTCGCCTCGGGGTCCGGGAGGATCAGCCCCAGCATTTT	CASSRLGVREDQPQHF
TRBJ1-6	NA	TRBV10-3	TRBD1	TGTGCCATCAGTAGATCGGGACAGGGAGGTTCACCCCTCCACTTT	CAISRSGQGGSPLHF
TRBJ1-6	NA	TRBV4-2	NA	TGTGCCAGCAGCCAAGGAGGGGCGGGCATGGGTTCACCCCTCCACTTT	CASSQGGAGMGSPLHF
TRBJ2-7	NA	TRBV10-3	NA	TGTGCCATCAGTGAGTCGGGGGCCTCCTACGAGCAGTACTTC	CAISESGASYEQYF
TRBJ2-5	NA	TRBV5-1	NA	TGCGCCAGCAGCTCGACAGGACGAGAGGAGACCCAGTACTTC	CASSSTGREETQYF